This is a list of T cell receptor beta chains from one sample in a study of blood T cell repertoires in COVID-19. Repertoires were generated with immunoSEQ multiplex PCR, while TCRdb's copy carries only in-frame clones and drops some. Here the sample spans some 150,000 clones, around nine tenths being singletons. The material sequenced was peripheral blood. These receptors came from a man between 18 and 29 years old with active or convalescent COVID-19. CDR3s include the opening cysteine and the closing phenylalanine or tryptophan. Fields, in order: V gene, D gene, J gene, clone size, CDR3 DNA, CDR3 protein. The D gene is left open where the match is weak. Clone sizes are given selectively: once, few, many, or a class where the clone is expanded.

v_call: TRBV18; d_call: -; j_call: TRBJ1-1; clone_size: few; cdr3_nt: TGTGCCAGCTCACCACCGCTGGCCATGAACACTGAAGCTTTCTTT; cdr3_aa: CASSPPLAMNTEAFF
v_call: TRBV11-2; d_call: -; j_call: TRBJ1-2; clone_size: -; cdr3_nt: TGTGCCAGCAGCTTAGGACTCCGCAAACAGGGACCGGATTACTATGGCTACACCTTC; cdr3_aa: CASSLGLRKQGPDYYGYTF
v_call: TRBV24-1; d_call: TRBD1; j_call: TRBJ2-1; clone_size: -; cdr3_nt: TGTGCCACCAGTGAGACTAAGCCGGGACAGGGGCTCAATGAGCAGTTCTTC; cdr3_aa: CATSETKPGQGLNEQFF
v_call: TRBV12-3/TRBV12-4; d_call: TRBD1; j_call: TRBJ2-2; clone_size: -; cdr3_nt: TGTGCCAGCAGGCAGGGGGCTACCGGGGAGCTGTTTTTT; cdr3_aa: CASRQGATGELFF
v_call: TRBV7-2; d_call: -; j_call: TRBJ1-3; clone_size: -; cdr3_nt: TGTGCCAGCAGCTTAGTTAGGCAGGCTGGAAACACCATATATTTT; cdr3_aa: CASSLVRQAGNTIYF
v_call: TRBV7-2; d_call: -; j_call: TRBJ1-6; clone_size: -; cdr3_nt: TGTGCCAGCAGCCGTTCCGTTCTGTCCTATAATTCACCCCTCCACTTT; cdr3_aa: CASSRSVLSYNSPLHF
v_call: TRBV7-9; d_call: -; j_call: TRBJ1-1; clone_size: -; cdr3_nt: TGTGCCAGCAGCCTTCAGGAGAACACTGAAGCTTTCTTT; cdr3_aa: CASSLQENTEAFF
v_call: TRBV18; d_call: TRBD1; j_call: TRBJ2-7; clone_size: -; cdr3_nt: TGTGCCAGCTCACTGGGGGCCGGGACAGGGTCCTACGAGCAGTACTTC; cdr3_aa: CASSLGAGTGSYEQYF
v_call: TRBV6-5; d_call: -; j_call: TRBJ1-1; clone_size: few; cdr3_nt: TGTGCCAGCAGTTACGACACATACACTGAAGCTTTCTTT; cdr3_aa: CASSYDTYTEAFF
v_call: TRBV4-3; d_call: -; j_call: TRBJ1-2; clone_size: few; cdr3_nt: TGCGCCAGCAGCCAAAGACTGGAGGTAATAGCCTATGGCTACACCTTC; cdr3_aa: CASSQRLEVIAYGYTF
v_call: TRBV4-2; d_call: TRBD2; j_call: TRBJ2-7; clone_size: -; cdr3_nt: TGTGCCAGCAGCCAAGAACCTAGCGGGACCGATATAGCCTACGAGCAGTACTTC; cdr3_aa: CASSQEPSGTDIAYEQYF
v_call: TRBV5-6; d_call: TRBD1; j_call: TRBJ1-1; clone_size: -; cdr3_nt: TGTGCCAGCAGCCCCGGACAGGGGGCTTCAGGTGAAGCTTTCTTT; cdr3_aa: CASSPGQGASGEAFF
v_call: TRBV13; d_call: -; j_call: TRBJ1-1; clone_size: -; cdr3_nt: TGTGCCAGCATCATCATGGGACACTGGAACACTGAAGCTTTCTTT; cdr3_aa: CASIIMGHWNTEAFF
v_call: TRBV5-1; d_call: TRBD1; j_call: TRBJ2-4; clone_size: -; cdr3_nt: TGCGCCAGCAGCTTGGCCGAAGACAGGGGAAACATTCAGTACTTC; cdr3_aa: CASSLAEDRGNIQYF
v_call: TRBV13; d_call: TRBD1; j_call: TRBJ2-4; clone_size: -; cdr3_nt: TGTGCCAGCAGCTTAAGTCTCGGGACAGGTGAAAACATTCAGTACTTC; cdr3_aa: CASSLSLGTGENIQYF
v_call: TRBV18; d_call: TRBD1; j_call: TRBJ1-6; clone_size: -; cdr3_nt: TGTGCCAGCTCGACCGGGACAGGAGGTTCACCCCTCCACTTT; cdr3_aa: CASSTGTGGSPLHF
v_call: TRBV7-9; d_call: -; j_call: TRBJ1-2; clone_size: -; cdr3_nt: TGTGCCAGCAGCTCATCAGGGGTAGCTAACTATGGCTACACCTTC; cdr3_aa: CASSSSGVANYGYTF
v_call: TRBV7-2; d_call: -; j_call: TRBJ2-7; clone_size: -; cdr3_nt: TGTGCCAGCAGCCATACAGGGCAGGTCTACGAGCAGTACTTC; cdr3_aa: CASSHTGQVYEQYF
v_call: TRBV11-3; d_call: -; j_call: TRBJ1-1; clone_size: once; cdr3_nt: TGTGCCAGCAGCCCTGACAGAGGCCTGAACACTGAAGCTTTCTTT; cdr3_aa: CASSPDRGLNTEAFF
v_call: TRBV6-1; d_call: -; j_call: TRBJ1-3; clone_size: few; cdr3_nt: TGTGCCAGCAGTGATCGGCCCGCGGGTGGAAACACCATATATTTT; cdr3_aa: CASSDRPAGGNTIYF
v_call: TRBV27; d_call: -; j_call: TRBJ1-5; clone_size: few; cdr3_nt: TGTGCCAGCAGTTTTTCGAGGAATCAGCCCCAGCATTTT; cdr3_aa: CASSFSRNQPQHF
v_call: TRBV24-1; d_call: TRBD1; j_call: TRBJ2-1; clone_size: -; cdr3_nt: TGTGCCACCAGTGATTCACGGACAGGGGGATATGAGCAGTTCTTC; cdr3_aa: CATSDSRTGGYEQFF
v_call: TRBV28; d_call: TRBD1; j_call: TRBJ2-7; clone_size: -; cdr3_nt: TGTGCCAGCAGTTTACCCAGCCGGGACAGACCCTACGAGCAGTACTTC; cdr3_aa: CASSLPSRDRPYEQYF
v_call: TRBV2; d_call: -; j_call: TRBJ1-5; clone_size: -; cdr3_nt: TGTGCCAGCACACTAGACCGTGATCAGCCCCAGCATTTT; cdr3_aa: CASTLDRDQPQHF
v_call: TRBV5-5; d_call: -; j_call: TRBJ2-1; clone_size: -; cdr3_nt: TGTGCCAGCAGCTTCACTAGAGTAGCGACTATACCCTACAATGAGCAGTTCTTC; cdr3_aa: CASSFTRVATIPYNEQFF
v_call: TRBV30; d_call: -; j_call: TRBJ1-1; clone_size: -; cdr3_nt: TGTGCCTGGAGCGGTGGGCGGGACACTGAAGCTTTCTTT; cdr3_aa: CAWSGGRDTEAFF
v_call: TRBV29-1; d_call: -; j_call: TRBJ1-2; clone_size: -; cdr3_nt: TGCAGCGTTGGGAAGGGAGACTATGGCTACACCTTC; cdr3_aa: CSVGKGDYGYTF
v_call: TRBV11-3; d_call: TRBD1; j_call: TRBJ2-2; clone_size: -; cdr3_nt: TGTGCCAGCAGCTCACCCCCGGGACAGGGCTCCGGGGAGCTGTTTTTT; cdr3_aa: CASSSPPGQGSGELFF
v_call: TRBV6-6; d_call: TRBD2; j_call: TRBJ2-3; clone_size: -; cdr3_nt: TGTGCCAGCAGTTTAGAGCGGGAGTCAGATACGCAGTATTTT; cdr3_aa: CASSLERESDTQYF
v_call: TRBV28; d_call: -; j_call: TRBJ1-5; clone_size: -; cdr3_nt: TGTGCCAGCAGGCGAGGGTTGGGCAATCAGCCCCAGCATTTT; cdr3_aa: CASRRGLGNQPQHF
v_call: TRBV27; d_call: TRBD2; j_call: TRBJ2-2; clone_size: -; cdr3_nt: TGTGCCAGCAATGCCCTAGCGGGACTAAACACCGGGGAGCTGTTTTTT; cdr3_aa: CASNALAGLNTGELFF
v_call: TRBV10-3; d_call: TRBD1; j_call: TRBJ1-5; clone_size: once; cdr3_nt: TGTGCCATCCGGGTGTCCCACAGGGGTAGCGGCAATCAGCCCCAGCATTTT; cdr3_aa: CAIRVSHRGSGNQPQHF
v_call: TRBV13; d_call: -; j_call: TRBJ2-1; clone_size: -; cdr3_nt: TGTGCCAGCAGCGGAAAAACTAGGCCCAATGAGCAGTTCTTC; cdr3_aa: CASSGKTRPNEQFF
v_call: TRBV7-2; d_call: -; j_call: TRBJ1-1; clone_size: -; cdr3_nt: TGTGCCAGCAGCTTACCCTCGGCGGGGAACACTGAAGCTTTCTTT; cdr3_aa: CASSLPSAGNTEAFF
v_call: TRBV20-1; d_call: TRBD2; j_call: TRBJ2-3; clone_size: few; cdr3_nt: TGCAGTGCTAGTACGACGCGGGAGGGCCTGTCAGATACGCAGTATTTT; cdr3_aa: CSASTTREGLSDTQYF
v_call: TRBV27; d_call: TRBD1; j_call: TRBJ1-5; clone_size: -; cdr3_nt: TGTGCCAGCAGTTTAAAATTCCCGGGACAGGGGGGGAATCAGCCCCAGCATTTT; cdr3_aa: CASSLKFPGQGGNQPQHF
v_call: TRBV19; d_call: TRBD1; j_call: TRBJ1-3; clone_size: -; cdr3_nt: TGTGCCAGTAGTATTGAGGGACAGGGTGGAAACACCATATATTTT; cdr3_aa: CASSIEGQGGNTIYF
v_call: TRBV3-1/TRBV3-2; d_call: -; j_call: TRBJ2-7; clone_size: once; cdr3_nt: TGTGCCAGCAGCCCCCAAACGTCCAGGGGCGAGCAGTACTTC; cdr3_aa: CASSPQTSRGEQYF
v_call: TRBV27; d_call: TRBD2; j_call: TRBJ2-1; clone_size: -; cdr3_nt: TGTGCCAGCAGTTTACCCACCTTAGCGGGGGGGCCAAATGAGCAGTTCTTC; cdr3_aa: CASSLPTLAGGPNEQFF
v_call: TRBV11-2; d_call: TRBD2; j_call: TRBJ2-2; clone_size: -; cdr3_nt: TGTGCCAGCAGCTTACTAGCGGGGACGAACACCGGGGAGCTGTTTTTT; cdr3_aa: CASSLLAGTNTGELFF
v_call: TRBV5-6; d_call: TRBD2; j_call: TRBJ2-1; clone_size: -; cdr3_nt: TGTGCCAGCAGCTTGGCCGTGTCTAGCGGGGGAGATGAGCAGTTCTTC; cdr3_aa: CASSLAVSSGGDEQFF